This T cell receptor (beta chain) was obtained from a study of neurological immune-mediated disorders. This clonotype was counted at least ten times. No antigen is known for it. 2 million unsorted PBMCs were stored in RNAlater at -80 °C before RNA extraction. Via MiXCR, TCRdb re-called the 5' RACE reads, giving one row per CDR3 protein. The sample includes 66,000 or so distinct CDR3 sequences, 5.2% of them seen just once. General observations from the study: It was HTLV-1-associated myelopathy that showed the most TCR clonal expansion, while multiple sclerosis showed the least, falling below healthy controls. There was no association between the multiple sclerosis repertoire cluster and any clinical or MRI feature.

The sample taken for sequencing was PBMCs. The receptor's source is a woman aged 25 to 39 with multiple sclerosis.

In DNA form, the CDR3 reads TGTGCCAGCAGCGAACCCTACGGAAACACCATATATTTT. Translating gives CASSEPYGNTIYF. This chain connects TRBV7-9 to TRBJ1-3; D remains unclear. Germline CDR1 and CDR2: SEHNR and FQNEAQ (reference sequence). Trimming shortened V by 5 bases and J by 4 bases, and 9 bases separated the two germline ends. There are 13 residues in the CDR3. Filled out from reference TRBV7-9 and TRBJ1-3, the complete variable domain reads DTGVSQNPRHKITKRGQNVTFRCDPISEHNRLYWYRQTLGQGPEFLTYFQNEAQLEKSRLLSDRFSAERPKGSFSTLEIQRTEQGDSAMYLCASSEPYGNTIYFGEGSWLTVV.